Listed here are 28 T cell receptor beta chains from one sample, sequenced in a study of spatial heterogeneity in lung cancer. Study-wide points: Tumor mutation count correlated with how many alpha and beta TCRs expanded intratumorally.

Time point here: sample taken at primary tumor resection. Their antigen targets remain unknown. TCRdb used MiXCR to reprocess the 5' RACE reads, holding one entry per CDR3 protein. The sample lists 100,000 or so distinct CDR3 sequences, 4% to 4.5% occurring once. Sequenced material: lung tumor tissue, taken at surgery. These receptors all come from a male donor with early-stage non-small cell lung cancer.

The chain uses TRBV19 and TRBJ2-1; D unresolved. Germline-derived CDR1 and CDR2 are LNHDA and SQIVND (reference sequence). V lost 8 bases and J lost 6, with 20 bases in between. The CDR3 totals 15 residues. In DNA form, the CDR3 reads TGTGCCAGTCACCCCGCCTTTAACCTTGGCAATGAGCAGTTCTTC. This gives the protein CASHPAFNLGNEQFF.

This chain uses TRBV12-3 or TRBV12-4 with TRBJ2-7, with D perhaps TRBD1 or TRBD2 (5 bases each). The CDR3 is made up of 15 amino acids. With 3 bases removed from V and 6 bases from J, the gap between germline ends came to 18 bases. The CDR3 loop reads CASSLSWGRLSEQYF. DNA for the CDR3: TGTGCCAGCAGTTTGTCTTGGGGACGGCTAAGCGAGCAGTACTTC.

This clonotype was observed a handful of times. The V call is TRBV11-3, the J call TRBJ1-1; D is unclear. Germline values: CDR1 SGHNT, CDR2 YENEEA. V dropped 3 bases and J dropped 2 bases, with 7 bases sitting between them. The CDR3 loop spans 13 amino acids. The CDR3 DNA reads as TGTGCCAGCAGCTTTGACCATAACACTGAAGCTTTCTTT. Protein product: CASSFDHNTEAFF.

In its sample, this clonotype was seen many times. The chain carries TRBV20-1 and TRBJ1-1, with D possibly matching TRBD1 (5 bases). Germline V gene data show CDR1 as DFQATT and CDR2 as SNEGSKA (reference sequence). Trimming took off 0 bases at V and 6 bases at J, with 5 bases between the two ends. This CDR3 spans 11 amino acids. CDR3 region: CSARDRAEAFF. In nucleotides, the CDR3 is TGCAGTGCTAGAGACAGGGCTGAAGCTTTCTTT.

This clonotype occurred many times. The chain is built from TRBV28 and TRBJ2-5; D may be TRBD1 (6 bases). V was pared by 4 bases and J by 2 bases, with 14 bases between. The CDR3 loop spans 15 amino acids. Germline CDR1 reads MDHEN; CDR2 reads SYDVKM. For the CDR3, the DNA is TGTGCCAGCAGTTCCTACTCAGGGGAACAAGAGACCCAGTACTTC. This codes for CASSSYSGEQETQYF.

This clonotype was seen repeatedly, ten times or more. This chain uses TRBV25-1 with TRBJ2-5; 7 bases agree with TRBD1. V dropped 2 bases and J dropped 9; count of bases not matched to a gene: 3. CDR1 is MGHDK and CDR2 is SYGVNS in the germline V gene. The CDR3 is 12 residues long. CDR3 nucleotide sequence: TGTGCCAGCAGTGAAAGCAGGGGGTCCCAGTACTTC. Protein sequence: CASSESRGSQYF.

This clonotype was picked up many times. The rearrangement joins TRBV20-1 to TRBJ2-2, with D uncertain. There are 14 residues in the CDR3. The V end lost 1 base, the J end lost 3 bases, and 9 bases lay between the germline ends. Germline V gene sequence: CDR1 DFQATT, CDR2 SNEGSKA (reference sequence). CDR3 sequence reads: CSARGLFDTGELFF. CDR3 DNA sequence: TGCAGTGCTAGAGGGCTTTTCGACACCGGGGAGCTGTTTTTT.

Ten or more counts support this clonotype. This sequence joins TRBV2 and TRBJ1-1; no firm D call. Trimming pared 9 bases from V and 2 bases from J, leaving 13 bases between. The germline CDR1 and CDR2 sequences are SNHLY and FYNNEI. The CDR3 consists of 13 residues. In DNA, the CDR3 is TGTGCCAGTTATAAAGACCACAACACTGAAGCTTTCTTT. This translates into CASYKDHNTEAFF.

This clonotype occurred many times. This chain uses TRBV6-1 with TRBJ2-5, with unresolved D. CDR3 length: 13 residues. V dropped 4 bases and J dropped 5 bases, with 11 bases sitting between them. Germline CDR1 reads MNHNS; CDR2 reads SASEGT. CDR3 coding DNA: TGTGCCAGCAGTGTAAATCCCCTGGAGACCCAGTACTTC. Encoded protein: CASSVNPLETQYF.

This clonotype was counted many times. The rearrangement joins TRBV2 to TRBJ2-3; D not certain. Germline CDR1 is SNHLY and CDR2 is FYNNEI. Trimming left V 4 bases short and J 3 bases short, with 5 bases between. The CDR3 loop spans 12 amino acids. CDR3 protein: CASSGGTDTQYF. Written as DNA, the CDR3 is TGTGCCAGCAGTGGGGGAACAGATACGCAGTATTTT.

Ten or more counts support this clonotype. This chain connects TRBV25-1 to TRBJ2-1; TRBD2 might be the D (6 bases). The V end lost 6 bases, the J end lost 12 bases, and 21 bases lay between the germline ends. CDR1 is MGHDK, CDR2 SYGVNS, per germline. The CDR3 runs to 14 residues. CDR3 nucleotide sequence: TGTGCCAGCAGGAATAGCGGCAAGGGTTCGAGGCAGTTCTTC. Translated: CASRNSGKGSRQFF.

This clonotype appeared many times. This chain uses TRBV5-1 with TRBJ2-1, with D perhaps TRBD1 or TRBD2 (5 bases each). The CDR3 has 11 residues. Trimming stripped 7 bases from V and 7 bases from J, with 9 bases between. The V gene's germline CDR1 is SGHRS and CDR2 YFSETQ. The CDR3 sequence is CASWGLNEQFF. The CDR3 DNA sequence: TGCGCCAGCTGGGGGTTAAATGAGCAGTTCTTC.

In this sample, this clonotype turned up many times. This sequence joins TRBV6-2 or TRBV6-3 and TRBJ2-7; possibly TRBD1 for D (6 bases). V was cut by 4 bases and J by 3 bases, with 10 bases left in between. Germline assignment: CDR1 MNHEY and CDR2 SVGEGT. CDR3 length equals 13 residues. CDR3 protein: CASSLGGDYEQYF. CDR3 bases: TGTGCCAGCAGTTTAGGGGGAGACTACGAGCAGTACTTC.

The rearrangement uses TRBV3-1 and TRBJ1-3; 11 nucleotides align to TRBD1. The CDR3 spans 18 residues. Germline CDR1 and CDR2: LGHDT and YNNKEL (reference sequence). The V gene end was trimmed by 4 bases and the J gene end by 1 base; junction bases not matched to a gene: 9. The CDR3 DNA follows: TGTGCCAGCAGCCTATCGGACAGGGGGCTTCGGTCTGGAAACACCATATATTTT. This sequence encodes CASSLSDRGLRSGNTIYF.

CDR3 loop: CASSLGGNDGYTF. The CDR3 DNA sequence: TGTGCCAGCAGTTTAGGGGGGAACGATGGCTACACCTTC. The chain recombines TRBV12-3 or TRBV12-4 with TRBJ1-2; perhaps TRBD1 as D (5 bases). V was clipped by 1 base and J by 6 bases, with 9 bases between them. CDR3 length equals 13 residues.

This clonotype was observed many times. The chain joins TRBV2 to TRBJ1-6; TRBD1 aligns across 8 bases. This CDR3 has 15 amino acids. After removal of 4 bases from V and 5 bases from J, the junction contained 4 bases not matched to a gene. CDR1 and CDR2 (germline): SNHLY, FYNNEI. Here the CDR3 DNA reads TGTGCCAGCAGTGGACAGGGGCAAAATAATTCACCCCTCCACTTT. This gives the protein CASSGQGQNNSPLHF.

This clonotype came up many times. The rearrangement joins TRBV12-3 or TRBV12-4 to TRBJ1-5; tentatively, D is TRBD1 (5 bases). The CDR3 length is 18 residues. V was pared by 1 base and J by 0 bases, with 16 bases between. CDR3 DNA: TGTGCCAGCAGTTTAGTGTTCGGGACCGTGGATAGCAATCAGCCCCAGCATTTT. This gives the protein CASSLVFGTVDSNQPQHF.

This clonotype occurred many times. J is TRBJ2-3 and V is TRBV29-1; the match to TRBD2 covers 8 bases. The CDR3 loop spans 14 amino acids. Germline CDR1 is SQVTM and CDR2 is ANQGSEA. Germline trimming cut 2 bases from V and 6 bases from J; bases unmatched to any gene: 7. The CDR3 here is CSVEKSGGPDTQYF. The CDR3 DNA reads TGCAGCGTTGAAAAATCGGGAGGGCCGGATACGCAGTATTTT.

The chain is built from TRBV20-1 and TRBJ2-7; 14 bases are a match to TRBD2. J gave up 5 bases and V 7 bases, and 10 bases lay outside the gene matches. The CDR3 covers 15 residues. CDR1 DFQATT and CDR2 SNEGSKA come from the germline V gene (reference sequence). For the CDR3, the DNA is TGCAGTGTCACGGGGACTAGCGGGAGTCTACACGAGCAGTACTTC. The encoded protein is CSVTGTSGSLHEQYF.

The rearrangement joins TRBV6-5 to TRBJ2-5, with TRBD2 matching over 11 bases. V shed 5 bases, J shed 4 bases, and the junction held 9 bases outside the gene matches. The CDR3 consists of 16 residues. Germline V CDR1 and CDR2: MNHEY, SVGAGI. The CDR3 DNA sequence: TGTGCCAGCAGTCCACTAGCGGGAGTGTTGGTAGAGACCCAGTACTTC. Protein product: CASSPLAGVLVETQYF.

The chain uses TRBV15 and TRBJ2-3; tentatively, D is TRBD1 or TRBD2 (7 bases each). CDR3 length equals 14 residues. The V gene lost 8 bases and the J gene lost 2 bases, with 14 bases spanning the gap. CDR1 is LNHNV and CDR2 is YYDKDF in the germline V gene (reference sequence). The CDR3 protein is CATQGGGYTDTQYF. CDR3 bases: TGTGCCACCCAGGGGGGGGGATACACAGATACGCAGTATTTT.

This clonotype was seen at least ten times. The chain joins TRBV7-9 to TRBJ1-2; D unclear. The V gene lost 1 base and the J gene lost 4 bases, with 4 bases spanning the gap. The germline V gene has CDR1 SEHNR and CDR2 FQNEAQ (reference sequence). This CDR3 region has 12 residues. CDR3 nucleotide sequence: TGTGCCAGCAGCTTAGTGCCCTATGGCTACACCTTC. As protein: CASSLVPYGYTF.

In its sample, this clonotype was seen many times. This chain joins TRBV28 and TRBJ1-2; 7 bases are a match to TRBD1. The V gene end was trimmed by 6 bases and the J gene end by 0 bases; junction bases not matched to a gene: 10. The CDR3 runs to 16 residues. Germline values: CDR1 MDHEN, CDR2 SYDVKM. This CDR3 reads CASRVSGTETNYGYTF. CDR3 nucleotide sequence: TGTGCCAGCAGAGTGTCCGGGACAGAAACTAACTATGGCTACACCTTC.

This clonotype was recorded at least ten times. The junction departs from germline at one end; a sequencing error may be responsible. The V and J genes are TRBV5-1 and TRBJ2-6; D unclear. CDR3 length: 14 residues. CDR1 and CDR2 (germline): SGHRS, YFSETQ. The CDR3 DNA follows: TGCGCCAGCCGCTTTCATCCTGGGGCCAACGTCCTGACTTTC. Translation gives CASRFHPGANVLTF.

This clonotype has a count of ten or more. The chain joins TRBV4-1 to TRBJ2-5; D not resolved. Per the germline V gene, CDR1 is MGHRA and CDR2 is YSYEKL. Trimming left V 0 bases short and J 2 bases short, with 10 bases between. This CDR3 comprises 15 residues. The CDR3 bases are TGCGCCAGCAGCCAAGAGGCCGGTTCTCAAGAGACCCAGTACTTC. Its translation: CASSQEAGSQETQYF.

About this clonotype itself: At one of its ends the junction is not consistent with the germline gene, which may arise from a read error. V is TRBV7-7 and J is TRBJ2-5, with D tentatively TRBD2 (6 bases). The CDR3 runs 20 residues. CDR1 and CDR2 (germline): SSHAT, FNYEAQ (reference sequence). The CDR3 is CASSLNPTGERFVGPETQYF. The CDR3, as DNA: TGTGCTAGCAGCTTAAACCCTACGGGAGAAAGATTCGTGGGGCCAGAGACCCAGTACTTC.

This clonotype was counted many times. This chain links TRBV6-5 with TRBJ2-2; no firm D call. Germline CDR1 is MNHEY and CDR2 is SVGAGI. CDR3 length: 16 residues. The V and J ends lost 0 bases and 9 bases respectively, with 17 bases between them. As DNA, the CDR3 is TGTGCCAGCAGTTACTCGTTGGTACCCCCGCTTTGGGAGCTGTTTTTT. Translating it yields CASSYSLVPPLWELFF.

At least ten counts were recorded for this clonotype. V usage is TRBV12-5 and J usage is TRBJ1-1; D gene ambiguous. From germline, CDR1 is LGHNT and CDR2 FRNRAP. Trimming took off 2 bases at V and 0 bases at J, with 10 bases between the two ends. This CDR3 comprises 15 residues. The CDR3 loop reads CASGLYIGMNTEAFF. CDR3 in DNA: TGTGCTAGTGGTTTGTACATAGGAATGAACACTGAAGCTTTCTTT.